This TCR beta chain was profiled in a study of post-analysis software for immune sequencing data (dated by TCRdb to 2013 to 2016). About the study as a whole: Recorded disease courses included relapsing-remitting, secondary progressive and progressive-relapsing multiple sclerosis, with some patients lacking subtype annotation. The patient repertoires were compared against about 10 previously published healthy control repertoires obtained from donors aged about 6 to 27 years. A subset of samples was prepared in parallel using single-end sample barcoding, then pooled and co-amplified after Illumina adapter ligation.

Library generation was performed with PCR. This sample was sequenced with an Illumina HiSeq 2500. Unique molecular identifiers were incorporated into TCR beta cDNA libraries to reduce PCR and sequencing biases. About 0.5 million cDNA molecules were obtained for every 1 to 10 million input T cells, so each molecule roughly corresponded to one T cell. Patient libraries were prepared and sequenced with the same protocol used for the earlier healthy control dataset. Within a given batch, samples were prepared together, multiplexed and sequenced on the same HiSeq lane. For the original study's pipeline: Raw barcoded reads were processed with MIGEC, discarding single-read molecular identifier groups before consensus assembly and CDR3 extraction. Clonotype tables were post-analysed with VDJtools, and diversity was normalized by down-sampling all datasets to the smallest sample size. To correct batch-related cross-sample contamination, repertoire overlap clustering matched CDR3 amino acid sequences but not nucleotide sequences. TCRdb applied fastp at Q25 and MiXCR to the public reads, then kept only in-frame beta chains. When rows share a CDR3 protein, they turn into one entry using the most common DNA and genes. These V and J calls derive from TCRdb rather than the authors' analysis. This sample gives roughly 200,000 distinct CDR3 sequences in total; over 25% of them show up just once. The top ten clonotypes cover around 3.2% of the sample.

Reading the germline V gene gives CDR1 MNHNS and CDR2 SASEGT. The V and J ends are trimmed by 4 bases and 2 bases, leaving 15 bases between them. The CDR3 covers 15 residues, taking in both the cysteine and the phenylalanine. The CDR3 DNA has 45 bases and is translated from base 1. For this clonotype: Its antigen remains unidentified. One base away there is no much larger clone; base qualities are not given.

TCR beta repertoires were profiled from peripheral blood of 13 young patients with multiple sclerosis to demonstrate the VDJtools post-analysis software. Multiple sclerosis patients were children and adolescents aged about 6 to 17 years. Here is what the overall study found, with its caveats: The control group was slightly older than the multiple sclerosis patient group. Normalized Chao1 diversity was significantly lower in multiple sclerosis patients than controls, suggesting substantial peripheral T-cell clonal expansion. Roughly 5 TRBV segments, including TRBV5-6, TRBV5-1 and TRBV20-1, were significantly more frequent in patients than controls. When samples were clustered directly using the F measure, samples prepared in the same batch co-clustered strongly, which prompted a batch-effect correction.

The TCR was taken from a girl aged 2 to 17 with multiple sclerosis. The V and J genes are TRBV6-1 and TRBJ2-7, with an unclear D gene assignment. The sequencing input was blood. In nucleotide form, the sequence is TGTGCCAGCAGTGTGCTCGGAAGTTCTACCTACGAGCAGTACTTC. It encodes CASSVLGSSTYEQYF.